The 18 T cell receptor beta chains given below trace back to one sample, sequenced in a study of blood T cell repertoires in COVID-19. Here immunoSEQ multiplex PCR was the method, and the copy in TCRdb shows in-frame clones only, minus some. Among 150,000 to 250,000 clones listed, around 95% were seen once. Sequencing used peripheral blood. These receptors were collected from a man in his thirties or forties with COVID-19, enrolled during active disease.

This clone was seen a single time. The chain is built from TRBV6-1 and TRBJ1-2; D call uncertain. This CDR3 has 18 residues. Trimming stripped 0 bases from V and 4 bases from J, with 21 bases between. From germline, CDR1 is MNHNS and CDR2 SASEGT. CDR3 sequence: CASSEAPTNPGTVYGYTF. In nucleotides, the CDR3 is TGTGCCAGCAGTGAAGCGCCCACAAACCCCGGAACAGTCTATGGCTACACCTTC.

This clone was observed once. The chain couples TRBV20-1 to TRBJ2-7; D not resolved. This CDR3 is 10 amino acids long. Trimming took off 2 bases at V and 11 bases at J, with 10 bases between the two ends. Germline assignment: CDR1 DFQATT and CDR2 SNEGSKA (reference sequence). The CDR3 bases are TGCAGTGCTAGACAATACACCGAGTACTTC. It codes for CSARQYTEYF.

The chain is built from TRBV20-1 and TRBJ1-6, with D unclear. The germline CDR1 and CDR2 sequences are DFQATT and SNEGSKA (reference sequence). Trimming removed 3 bases at V and 0 bases at J, with 18 bases between. The CDR3 has 18 residues. The chain's CDR3 is CSASSGITRTSYNSPLHF. CDR3 in DNA: TGCAGTGCTAGTAGCGGCATCACAAGAACCTCCTATAATTCACCCCTCCACTTT.

This chain connects TRBV6-5 to TRBJ1-1, with D tentatively TRBD1 (5 bases). V lost 2 bases and J lost 7, with 14 bases in between. This CDR3 has 14 amino acids. CDR1 is MNHEY, CDR2 SVGAGI, per germline. CDR3: CASSYGRDIGEAFF. The CDR3 DNA reads TGTGCCAGCAGTTACGGCAGGGATATCGGTGAAGCTTTCTTT.

For this clone: This same CDR3 is encoded by further DNA sequences in the sample. The J gene is TRBJ1-5, the V gene TRBV19; perhaps TRBD1 as D (5 bases). Trimming shortened V by 7 bases and J by 2 bases, and 12 bases separated the two germline ends. CDR3 length: 14 amino acids. In germline, CDR1 is LNHDA, CDR2 SQIVND (reference sequence). DNA for the CDR3: TGTGCCAGTACCCTGGGGGGGGGCAATCAGCCCCAGCATTTT. Translating gives CASTLGGGNQPQHF.

The genes are TRBV4-1 and TRBJ1-1; tentatively, D is TRBD1 (6 bases). V shed 6 bases and J shed 11 bases, with 22 bases lying between them. This CDR3 has 14 residues. CDR1 and CDR2 (germline): MGHRA, YSYEKL. The CDR3 reads CASRLEQGQTQAFF. CDR3 DNA sequence: TGCGCCAGCAGGCTTGAACAGGGTCAAACTCAGGCTTTCTTT.

This clone was seen just once. The gene calls are TRBV19 and TRBJ2-6; TRBD2 matches at 7 bases. Germline V gene sequence: CDR1 LNHDA, CDR2 SQIVND (reference sequence). The CDR3 runs to 17 residues. V dropped 7 bases and J dropped 1; count of bases not matched to a gene: 10. CDR3 nucleotides: TGTGCCAGTAAAGCAGGACTAGGGCCTTCTGGGGCCAACGTCCTGACTTTC. The encoded protein is CASKAGLGPSGANVLTF.

The chain uses TRBV7-2 and TRBJ1-1; no clear D gene. Germline-derived CDR1 and CDR2 are SGHTA and FQGNSA. The CDR3 is made up of 13 amino acids. Trimming left V 3 bases short and J 3 bases short, with 8 bases between. The CDR3 DNA reads as TGTGCCAGCAGCTTTGAGAGGGACACTGAAGCTTTCTTT. Translating gives CASSFERDTEAFF.

The chain joins TRBV10-3 to TRBJ1-1; TRBD1 might be the D (5 bases). Trimming removed 0 bases from V and 6 bases from J, with 17 bases in between. This CDR3 has 16 residues. Germline lookup yields CDR1 ENHRY and CDR2 SYGVKD. CDR3 sequence reads: CAISESVVTSGAEAFF. The CDR3 region has the DNA TGTGCCATCAGTGAGTCGGTGGTTACTTCGGGGGCTGAAGCTTTCTTT.

The chain is built from TRBV6-5 and TRBJ1-6; 8 nucleotides match TRBD1. V lost 4 bases, J lost 0 bases, and 2 bases stayed unmatched. The V gene's germline CDR1 is MNHEY and CDR2 SVGAGI. This CDR3 region has 16 residues. The CDR3 sequence: CASSLGTGSYNSPLHF. The CDR3 region has the DNA TGTGCCAGCAGTTTGGGGACAGGCTCCTATAATTCACCCCTCCACTTT.

This clone was detected once. The genes are TRBV28 and TRBJ2-7; 10 bases agree with TRBD2. The junction had 4 bases not matched to a gene; V was cut back by 9 bases and J by 2 bases. CDR3 length: 13 amino acids. Germline CDR1 MDHEN, CDR2 SYDVKM. CDR3 region: CASLAGGPYEQYF. The DNA for the CDR3 is TGTGCCAGTTTAGCGGGGGGACCCTACGAGCAGTACTTC.

The chain joins TRBV6-6 to TRBJ1-2; TRBD1 is a possible D gene (6 bases). CDR3 length: 12 amino acids. The germline V gene encodes CDR1 MNHNY and CDR2 SVGAGI (reference sequence). V was shortened by 7 bases and J by 8 bases, with 14 bases between the two germline ends. This CDR3 reads CASNREPGGYTF. In nucleotides, the CDR3 is TGTGCCAGCAACAGGGAACCGGGCGGCTACACCTTC.

The rearrangement joins TRBV29-1 to TRBJ2-7, with D perhaps matching TRBD1 (5 bases). There are 12 residues in the CDR3. The germline V gene encodes CDR1 SQVTM and CDR2 ANQGSEA. Trimming took off 5 bases at V and 4 bases at J, with 12 bases between the two ends. CDR3 region: CSVQAPGYEQYF. The DNA for the CDR3 is TGCAGCGTTCAGGCTCCAGGGTACGAGCAGTACTTC.

The chain couples TRBV2 to TRBJ2-5; 12 bases line up with TRBD1. The CDR3 loop spans 15 amino acids. CDR1 SNHLY and CDR2 FYNNEI come from the germline V gene. Trimming cost V 3 bases and J 5 bases; bases outside gene matches: 4. In DNA form, the CDR3 reads TGTGCCAGCAGTGAGGGGGGACAGGGGGCCGAGACCCAGTACTTC. This encodes CASSEGGQGAETQYF.

This chain connects TRBV7-2 to TRBJ1-2; tentative D call: TRBD1 (5 bases). V lost 5 bases to trimming and J lost 3 bases, with 7 bases between them. Germline V lookup: CDR1 SGHTA, CDR2 FQGNSA. This CDR3 contains 12 residues. Here the CDR3 DNA reads TGTGCCAGCAGCCAGGGTGACTATGGCTACACCTTC. Protein product: CASSQGDYGYTF. The entire variable domain, with the rest obtained from reference TRBV7-2 and TRBJ1-2, is as follows: GAGVSQSPSNKVTEKGKDVELRCDPISGHTALYWYRQSLGQGLEFLIYFQGNSAPDKSGLPSDRFSAERTGGSVSTLTIQRTQQEDSAVYLCASSQGDYGYTFGSGTRLTVV.

This chain links TRBV5-1 with TRBJ1-2; 7 positions agree with TRBD1. The junction had 9 bases not matched to a gene; V was cut back by 4 bases and J by 9 bases. The CDR3 length is 13 residues. Germline CDR1 is SGHRS and CDR2 is YFSETQ. The CDR3 nucleotides are TGCGCCAGCAGCCCGGACAGGTCGGGCCGCTACACCTTC. The encoded protein is CASSPDRSGRYTF.

This clone was detected only a few times. The chain couples TRBV29-1 to TRBJ2-1; 9 bases agree with TRBD1. Germline assignment: CDR1 SQVTM and CDR2 ANQGSEA. V shed 3 bases, J shed 5 bases, and the junction held 5 bases outside the gene matches. CDR3 length: 14 residues. CDR3 nucleotide sequence: TGCAGCGTTGATGTGAGACAGGGGGACAATGAGCAGTTCTTC. Amino acid sequence: CSVDVRQGDNEQFF.

The genes are TRBV10-3 and TRBJ2-3, with TRBD2 identical over 8 bases. CDR1 and CDR2 from the germline V gene are ENHRY and SYGVKD. The V segment lost 2 bases and the J segment 1 base; nucleotides outside the gene matches: 8. The CDR3 covers 17 residues. As DNA, the CDR3 is TGTGCCATCAGTGAGCAGCTGACTAGCGTCGGCACAGATACGCAGTATTTT. It specifies CAISEQLTSVGTDTQYF.